This TCR beta chain was identified during a study of post-analysis software for immune sequencing data. Study in general: In terms of disease course, relapsing-remitting, secondary progressive and progressive-relapsing multiple sclerosis were included.

Comment on this clonotype: Its antigen is still unknown.

Unique molecular identifiers tagged the TCR beta cDNA libraries. A population of about 0.85 to 11 million T cells gave rise to approximately 500,000 cDNA molecules. TCRdb reprocessed the PCR reads with MiXCR, giving one entry per CDR3 protein. The sample has 450,000 to 650,000 distinct CDR3 sequences; 40% to 50% are singletons. Whole-study results and caveats: Among five TRBV segments more frequent in patients than controls were TRBV5-6, TRBV5-1 and TRBV20-1. Significantly lower normalized Chao1 diversity was found in patients with multiple sclerosis relative to controls. Same-batch preparations were strongly co-clustered by F measure.

This CDR3 has 10 residues. Germline lookup yields CDR1 DFQATT and CDR2 SNEGSKA (reference sequence). Trimming took 6 bases from V and 3 from J, leaving 5 bases between them. The chain joins TRBV20-1 to TRBJ1-1; unclear D gene. The sample consisted of blood. This TCR was recovered from a girl under 18 with multiple sclerosis. The CDR3: CSALDTEAFF. The CDR3 DNA reads TGCAGTGCCCTGGACACTGAAGCTTTCTTT.